The present entry profiles one TCR beta chain with its context. Antigen unknown. This sample stems from a study of T cell repertoires in cytomegalovirus infection. At the level of the study: Matching HLA type and CMV infection were both indicated by public TCR beta signatures. Findings and caveats of the study: The ex vivo response showed dominance by HLA-C-restricted CMV-specific TCR beta clonotypes. CMV carriers having the relevant HLA were flagged by cumulative public TCR beta family frequency.

TCRdb used MiXCR to reprocess the reads, holding one entry per CDR3 protein. The sample lists under 600,000 distinct CDR3 sequences; approximately 15% were seen once. The germline V and J ends were trimmed by 0 bases and 7 bases, with 12 bases remaining between them. The CDR3 runs 14 residues. The chain is built from TRBV12-3 or TRBV12-4 and TRBJ1-1; D perhaps matches TRBD1 (5 bases). The sequence was collected from a human donor in good health (CMV status not recorded). Some clones in this sample may be carry-over from other donors' samples. Sequencing was carried out using CD8+ T cells from PBMCs. The CDR3 DNA is TGTGCCAGCAGTTTAGCGCACGGGGGAGTTGAAGCTTTCTTT. Protein product: CASSLAHGGVEAFF.